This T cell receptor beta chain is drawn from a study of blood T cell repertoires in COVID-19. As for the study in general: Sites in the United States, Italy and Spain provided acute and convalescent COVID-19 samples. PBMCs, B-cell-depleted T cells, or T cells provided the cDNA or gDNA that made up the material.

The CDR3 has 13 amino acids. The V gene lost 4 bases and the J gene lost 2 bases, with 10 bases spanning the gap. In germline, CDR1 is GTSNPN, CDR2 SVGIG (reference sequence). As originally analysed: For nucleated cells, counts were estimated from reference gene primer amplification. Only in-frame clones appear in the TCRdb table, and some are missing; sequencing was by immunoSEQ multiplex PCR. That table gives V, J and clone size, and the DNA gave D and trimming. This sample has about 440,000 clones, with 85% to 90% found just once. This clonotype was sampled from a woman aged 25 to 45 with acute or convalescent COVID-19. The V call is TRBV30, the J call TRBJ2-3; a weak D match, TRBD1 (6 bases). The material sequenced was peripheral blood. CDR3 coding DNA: TGTGCCTGGAACCAGGGGAACACAGATACGCAGTATTTT. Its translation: CAWNQGNTDTQYF.